The T cell receptor beta chain under discussion was sequenced for a study of blood T cell repertoires in COVID-19. Across the whole study: From T cells, B-cell-depleted T cells, or PBMCs came the material, which was cDNA or gDNA.

Germline trimming cut 9 bases from V and 0 bases from J; bases unmatched to any gene: 3. CDR1 is KGHDR, CDR2 SFDVKD, per germline. This CDR3 has 14 amino acids. Sequencing was performed with immunoSEQ multiplex PCR; in TCRdb, only in-frame clones are kept and a portion is missing. The sample lists about 260,000 clones; over 75% were seen once. This chain links TRBV24-1 with TRBJ2-1, with 8 bases aligning to TRBD1. The sequencing sample was made of PBMCs or T cells enriched from blood (not recorded which). The receptor's source is a woman between 18 and 30 years old who had recovered from COVID-19. The DNA for the CDR3 is TGTGCCACCCAGACAGGGGACTCCTACAATGAGCAGTTCTTC. Translating gives CATQTGDSYNEQFF.